This T cell receptor (beta chain) is drawn from a study of cytomegalovirus exposure and HLA in healthy donors. In the PCR, 60 Vbeta and 13 Jbeta primers were used. The repertoire was sequenced with immunoSEQ multiplex PCR; TCRdb's copy has only in-frame clones and lacks some. The sample includes about 180,000 clones, over 70% seen only once; the top ten take less than 4.5%. The V and J ends lost 5 bases and 3 bases, in that order; junction bases with no gene match: 13. The CDR3 runs to 16 residues. The V gene's germline CDR1 is SGHAT and CDR2 FQNNGV. The sample comprised PBMCs. The clonotype comes from a woman aged 60-75 years in good health and CMV-seropositive. The rearrangement joins TRBV11-2 to TRBJ2-7, with 7 nucleotides matching TRBD1. The CDR3 sequence is CASSKQAPGQYYEQYF. CDR3 coding DNA: TGTGCCAGCAGCAAACAGGCCCCGGGACAGTACTACGAGCAGTACTTC.